The 11 T cell receptor beta chains below all came from one sample that was sequenced in a study of cytomegalovirus exposure and HLA in healthy donors. Amplification used 60 Vbeta primers and 13 Jbeta primers. The repertoire was sequenced with immunoSEQ multiplex PCR; TCRdb's copy has only in-frame clones and lacks some. The sample lists some 170,000 clones, 70% to 90% occurring once. The specimen was PBMCs. The receptors shown here come from a woman between 18 and 29 years old in good health and CMV-seronegative.

The V and J genes are TRBV19 and TRBJ1-2, with D unresolved. Germline V lookup: CDR1 LNHDA, CDR2 SQIVND (reference sequence). V lost 9 bases to trimming and J lost 4 bases, with 15 bases between them. The CDR3 contains 13 residues. The CDR3 bases are TGTGCCAGCAAGTTCGGACGGGGCTATGGCTACACCTTC. This sequence encodes CASKFGRGYGYTF.

This rearrangement joins TRBV6-6 to TRBJ1-6, with a possible D match to TRBD1 (5 bases). Germline CDR1 MNHNY, CDR2 SVGAGI (reference sequence). The germline V and J ends were trimmed by 7 bases and 8 bases, with 15 bases remaining between them. This CDR3 has 14 residues. CDR3 protein: CASTRTREDSPLHF. CDR3 coding DNA: TGTGCCAGCACCAGAACCAGGGAGGATTCACCCCTCCACTTT.

The rearrangement links TRBV2 to TRBJ2-7; 8 bases map to TRBD1. This CDR3 spans 18 amino acids. Germline V gene data show CDR1 as SNHLY and CDR2 as FYNNEI. The J segment lost 1 base and the V segment lost 2 bases, leaving 13 bases of the junction unmatched. The chain's CDR3 is CASSEPWDRSSTSYEQYF. CDR3 DNA sequence: TGTGCCAGCAGTGAACCTTGGGACAGGTCATCTACATCCTACGAGCAGTACTTC.

The chain joins TRBV11-1 to TRBJ2-1; D remains ambiguous. The CDR3 covers 14 residues. Germline V lookup: CDR1 SGHAT, CDR2 FQDESV (reference sequence). V dropped 3 bases and J dropped 0 bases, with 6 bases sitting between them. The CDR3 sequence is CASSFTVSYNEQFF. DNA for the CDR3: TGTGCCAGCAGCTTCACAGTCTCCTACAATGAGCAGTTCTTC. The full variable domain, its missing parts supplied by reference TRBV11-1 and TRBJ2-1, is EAEVAQSPRYKITEKSQAVAFWCDPISGHATLYWYRQILGQGPELLVQFQDESVVDDSQLPKDRFSAERLKGVDSTLKIQPAELGDSAMYLCASSFTVSYNEQFFGPGTRLTVL.

The rearrangement links TRBV19 to TRBJ2-3; weak D call: TRBD2 (5 bases). The V and J ends lost 0 bases and 1 base respectively, with 11 bases between them. Per germline, CDR1 LNHDA and CDR2 SQIVND (reference sequence). The CDR3 spans 16 residues. Here the CDR3 DNA reads TGTGCCAGTAGTATAGATCGGACTCCTGGCACAGATACGCAGTATTTT. Translated, it gives CASSIDRTPGTDTQYF.

This rearrangement joins TRBV5-6 to TRBJ1-3; 7 nucleotides align to TRBD1. Germline CDR1 reads SGHDT; CDR2 reads YYEEEE. V trimming: 3 bases; J trimming: 2 bases; junction bases outside the gene matches: 8. The CDR3 has 16 residues. CDR3 protein: CASSYRGSNAGNTIYF. CDR3 sequence (DNA): TGTGCCAGCAGCTACAGGGGATCAAATGCTGGAAACACCATATATTTT.

J is TRBJ1-4 and V is TRBV13, with 9 bases aligning to TRBD1. Trimming at V came to 11 bases and at J to 1 base, leaving 2 bases not matched to a gene. The germline CDR1 and CDR2 sequences are PRHDT and FYEKMQ (reference sequence). The CDR3 spans 13 residues. The CDR3 protein is CAWGQGTNEKLFF. Here the CDR3 DNA reads TGTGCCTGGGGACAGGGAACTAATGAAAAACTGTTTTTT.

The chain is built from TRBV6-5 and TRBJ2-5; TRBD2 aligns across 8 bases. Germline V gene lookup returns CDR1 MNHEY and CDR2 SVGAGI. The V and J ends lost 3 bases and 11 bases, in that order; junction bases with no gene match: 17. The CDR3 loop spans 16 amino acids. The CDR3 sequence is CASSYLPGGPGGEQYF. The CDR3 DNA sequence: TGTGCCAGCAGTTATCTTCCGGGAGGTCCCGGGGGGGAGCAGTACTTC.

CDR3 sequence reads: CASSLSGQDYYEQYF. CDR3 DNA: TGTGCCAGCAGTTTATCGGGGCAGGACTACTACGAGCAGTACTTC. The chain links TRBV27 to TRBJ2-7; TRBD2 might be the D (6 bases). Germline loops: CDR1 MNHEY, CDR2 SMNVEV (reference sequence). V lost 0 bases and J lost 3, with 12 bases in between. The CDR3 contains 15 residues.

Remarks on this clone: The junction and the germline gene differ at one end; a read error may be behind it. The V call is TRBV14, the J call TRBJ2-7; TRBD1 might be the D (7 bases). This CDR3 is 15 amino acids long. Germline V gene lookup returns CDR1 SGHDN and CDR2 FVKESK. DNA for the CDR3: TGTGCCAGCAGCCAAGATGCAGGGGGGTCCTTCGAGCAGTACTTC. It yields the protein CASSQDAGGSFEQYF.

V gene TRBV9 combines with J gene TRBJ2-5; 7 bases agree with TRBD1. The DNA end is a closer match to TRBJ2-7, so the J assignment may be wrong. The CDR3 contains 16 residues. Germline-derived CDR1 and CDR2 are SGDLS and YYNGEE. The CDR3 bases are TGTGCCAGCAGCGTATCCTCGGGACAGAACTCCTACGAGCAGTACTTC. Protein: CASSVSSGQNSYEQYF.